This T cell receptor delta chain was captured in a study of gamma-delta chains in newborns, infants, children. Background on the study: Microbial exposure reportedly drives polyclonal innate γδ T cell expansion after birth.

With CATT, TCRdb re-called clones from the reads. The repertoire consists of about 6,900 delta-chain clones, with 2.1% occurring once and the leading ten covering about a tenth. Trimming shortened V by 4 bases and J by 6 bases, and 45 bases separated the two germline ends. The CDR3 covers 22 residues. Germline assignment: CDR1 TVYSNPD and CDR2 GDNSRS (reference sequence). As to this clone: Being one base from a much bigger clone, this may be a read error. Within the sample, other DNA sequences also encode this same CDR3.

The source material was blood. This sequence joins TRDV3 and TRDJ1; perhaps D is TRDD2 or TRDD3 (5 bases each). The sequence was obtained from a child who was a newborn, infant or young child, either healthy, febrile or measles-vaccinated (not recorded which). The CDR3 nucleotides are TGTGCCTCCGGATTCGACTCCGACCTCCCTACTGGCCGTGGGGACCCAACCCATAAACTCATCTTT. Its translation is CASGFDSDLPTGRGDPTHKLIF.